These 13 T cell receptor beta chains came from one sample sequenced in a study of shared clonotypes between healthy human individuals. The protocol was immunoSEQ multiplex PCR, while the TCRdb copy is restricted to in-frame clones and leaves out a portion. The sample carries some 2,400,000 clones, around 95% recorded once. Sequenced material: naive CD4+ T cells sorted from blood. Subset denoted: CD45RA+ positively selected. Receptor source: a man younger than 35 in good health.

Details on this clone: Other nucleotide sequences in the sample specify the same CDR3. The chain carries TRBV11-2 and TRBJ2-3; D is perhaps TRBD2 (6 bases). V shed 5 bases and J shed 5 bases, with 11 bases lying between them. Germline CDR1 SGHAT, CDR2 FQNNGV. The length of the CDR3 is 13 residues. As DNA, the CDR3 is TGTGCCAGCAGCGGGGGACTCGGAGATACGCAGTATTTT. This translates into CASSGGLGDTQYF. Full variable domain (outside the CDR3, taken from reference TRBV11-2 and TRBJ2-3): EAGVAQSPRYKIIEKRQSVAFWCNPISGHATLYWYQQILGQGPKLLIQFQNNGVVDDSQLPKDRFSAERLKGVDSTLKIQPAKLEDSAVYLCASSGGLGDTQYFGPGTRLTVL.

This clone was observed a single time. CDR3 in DNA: TGTGCCAGCAGCTTAGCTCCAAATTTGGTGGGCACTGAAGCTTTCTTT. Protein product: CASSLAPNLVGTEAFF. The chain carries TRBV7-2 and TRBJ1-1; D unclear. The germline CDR1 and CDR2 sequences are SGHTA and FQGNSA. Trimming left V 0 bases short and J 4 bases short, with 15 bases between. The CDR3 has 16 residues.

This clone was observed once. The CDR3 region is CASSLNTGSMNTEAFF. The DNA for the CDR3 is TGCGCCAGCAGCTTGAATACGGGTTCTATGAACACTGAAGCTTTCTTT. This sequence joins TRBV5-1 and TRBJ1-1; D unresolved. Germline values: CDR1 SGHRS, CDR2 YFSETQ. The length of the CDR3 is 16 residues. Trimming shortened V by 1 base and J by 0 bases, and 13 bases separated the two germline ends.

The chain carries TRBV2 and TRBJ1-5; D might be TRBD1 (6 bases). The V end lost 4 bases, the J end lost 4 bases, and 14 bases lay between the germline ends. Germline V gives CDR1 SNHLY, CDR2 FYNNEI. This CDR3 comprises 15 residues. CDR3 in amino acids: CASSVSGGLNQPQHF. The CDR3 nucleotides are TGTGCCAGCAGTGTGTCGGGGGGCCTGAATCAGCCCCAGCATTTT.

The CDR3 here is CASSQGSLEWGEYF. The DNA of the CDR3 is TGCGCCAGCAGCCAAGGGAGTTTGGAATGGGGCGAGTATTTT. This chain connects TRBV4-1 to TRBJ2-3; TRBD1 might be the D (5 bases). Germline CDR1 MGHRA, CDR2 YSYEKL. V was trimmed by 1 base and J by 13 bases, leaving 18 bases between them. This CDR3 has 14 amino acids.

This sequence joins TRBV7-2 and TRBJ2-7; perhaps TRBD2 as D (6 bases). This CDR3 spans 15 amino acids. Germline CDR1 is SGHTA and CDR2 is FQGNSA. V gave up 0 bases and J gave up 6 bases, with 15 bases separating them. DNA for the CDR3: TGTGCCAGCAGCTTAGCTCCCCCACTAGCCGGCGAGCAGTACTTC. Translating gives CASSLAPPLAGEQYF.

The genes are TRBV9 and TRBJ1-1; TRBD1 might be the D (5 bases). V was cut by 4 bases and J by 3 bases, with 16 bases left in between. CDR3 length equals 15 residues. Germline lookup yields CDR1 SGDLS and CDR2 YYNGEE. The CDR3 nucleotides read TGTGCCAGCAGCCCTAACGGACATATTGACACTGAAGCTTTCTTT. This sequence encodes CASSPNGHIDTEAFF.

The genes are TRBV27 and TRBJ2-7; 10 bases map to TRBD1. The CDR3 is 16 amino acids. The V and J ends lost 8 bases and 2 bases, in that order; junction bases with no gene match: 12. Germline CDR1 MNHEY, CDR2 SMNVEV (reference sequence). The CDR3 coding sequence is TGTGCCAGCCGAATCTCCCCGGGACAGGGGCCCTACGAGCAGTACTTC. Protein product: CASRISPGQGPYEQYF.

The chain is built from TRBV2 and TRBJ1-5; TRBD1 might be the D (5 bases). This CDR3 region has 15 residues. Germline V gives CDR1 SNHLY, CDR2 FYNNEI. V was cut by 10 bases and J by 2 bases, with 18 bases left in between. The CDR3 loop reads CATTEGTGGNQPQHF. The CDR3 bases are TGTGCCACCACGGAGGGGACCGGGGGCAATCAGCCCCAGCATTTT.

The chain is built from TRBV5-1 and TRBJ2-3; the D call may be TRBD1 or TRBD2 (6 bases each). V lost 5 bases and J 3 bases, leaving 16 bases between the germline ends. The CDR3 contains 15 residues. CDR1 and CDR2 (germline): SGHRS, YFSETQ. CDR3 amino acids: CASSPRGGLTDTQYF. CDR3 in DNA: TGCGCCAGCAGTCCGCGAGGGGGGTTAACAGATACGCAGTATTTT. Full variable domain (missing parts from reference TRBV5-1 and TRBJ2-3): KAGVTQTPRYLIKTRGQQVTLSCSPISGHRSVSWYQQTPGQGLQFLFEYFSETQRNKGNFPGRFSGRQFSNSRSEMNVSTLELGDSALYLCASSPRGGLTDTQYFGPGTRLTVL.

This clone came up a few times. This CDR3 reads CASSFARGQPQHF. CDR3 DNA: TGTGCCAGCAGTTTTGCGAGGGGTCAGCCCCAGCATTTT. The rearrangement joins TRBV28 to TRBJ1-5, with D tentatively TRBD1 (5 bases). Trimming removed 3 bases from V and 6 bases from J, with 9 bases in between. The CDR3 is made up of 13 amino acids. Germline V gene sequence: CDR1 MDHEN, CDR2 SYDVKM.

V usage is TRBV9 and J usage is TRBJ2-3, with 12 bases matching TRBD2. Per the germline V gene, CDR1 is SGDLS and CDR2 is YYNGEE. The CDR3 contains 19 residues. J lost 5 bases, V lost 3 bases, and 16 bases had no gene match. CDR3 region: CASSAALRTSGTPQDTQYF. The CDR3 DNA reads TGTGCCAGCAGCGCGGCCCTTAGGACTAGCGGGACCCCTCAAGATACGCAGTATTTT.

This chain connects TRBV2 to TRBJ1-4; D gene unclear. In germline, CDR1 is SNHLY, CDR2 FYNNEI. With 6 bases removed from V and 5 bases from J, the gap between germline ends came to 19 bases. CDR3 length equals 16 residues. CDR3 nucleotides: TGTGCCAGCAGGCATAATCCTCAAGGCCCCAATGAAAAACTGTTTTTT. Its protein product is CASRHNPQGPNEKLFF.